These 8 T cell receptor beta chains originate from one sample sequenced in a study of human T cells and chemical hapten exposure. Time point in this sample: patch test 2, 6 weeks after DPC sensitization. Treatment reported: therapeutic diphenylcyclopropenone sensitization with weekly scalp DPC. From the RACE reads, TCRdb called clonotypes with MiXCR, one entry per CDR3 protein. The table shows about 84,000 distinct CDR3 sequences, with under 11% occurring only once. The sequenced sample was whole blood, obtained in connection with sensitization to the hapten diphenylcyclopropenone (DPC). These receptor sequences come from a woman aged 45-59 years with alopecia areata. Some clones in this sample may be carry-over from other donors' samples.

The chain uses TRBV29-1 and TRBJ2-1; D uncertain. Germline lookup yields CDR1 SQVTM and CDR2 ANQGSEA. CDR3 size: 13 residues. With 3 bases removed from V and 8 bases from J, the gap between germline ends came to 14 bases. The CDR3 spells CSVDPPLSHEQFF. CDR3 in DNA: TGCAGCGTTGATCCCCCCCTTTCGCATGAGCAGTTCTTC.

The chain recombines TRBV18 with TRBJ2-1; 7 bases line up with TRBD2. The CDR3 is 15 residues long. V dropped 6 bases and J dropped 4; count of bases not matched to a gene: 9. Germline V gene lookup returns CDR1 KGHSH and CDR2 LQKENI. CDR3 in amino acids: CASSPTSAQYNEQFF. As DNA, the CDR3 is TGTGCCAGCTCTCCCACTAGCGCCCAATACAATGAGCAGTTCTTC.

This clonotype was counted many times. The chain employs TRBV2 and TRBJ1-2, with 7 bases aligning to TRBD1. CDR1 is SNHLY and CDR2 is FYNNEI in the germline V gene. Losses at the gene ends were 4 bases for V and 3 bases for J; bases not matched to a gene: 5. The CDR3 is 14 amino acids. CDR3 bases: TGTGCCAGCAGTGTCGGGACAGCGTACTATGGCTACACCTTC. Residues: CASSVGTAYYGYTF.

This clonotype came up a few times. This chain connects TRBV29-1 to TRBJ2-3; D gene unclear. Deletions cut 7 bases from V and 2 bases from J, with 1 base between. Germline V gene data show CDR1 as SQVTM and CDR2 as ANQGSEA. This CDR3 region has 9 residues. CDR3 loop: CSATDTQYF. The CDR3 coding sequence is TGCAGCGCCACAGATACGCAGTATTTT.

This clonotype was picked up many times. CDR3 loop: CAWSGGGDSNTQYF. The CDR3 nucleotides read TGTGCCTGGAGCGGTGGGGGCGATTCGAATACGCAGTATTTT. This sequence joins TRBV30 and TRBJ2-3, with TRBD1 as a possible D gene (6 bases). The germline V gene has CDR1 GTSNPN and CDR2 SVGIG (reference sequence). V lost 3 bases to trimming and J lost 7 bases, with 17 bases between them. The CDR3 totals 14 residues.

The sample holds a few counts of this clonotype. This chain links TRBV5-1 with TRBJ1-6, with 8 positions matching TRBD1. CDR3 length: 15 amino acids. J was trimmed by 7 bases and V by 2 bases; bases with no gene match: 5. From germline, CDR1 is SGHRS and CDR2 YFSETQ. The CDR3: CASSLMTGDNSPLHF. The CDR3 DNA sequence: TGCGCCAGCAGCTTAATGACAGGGGACAATTCACCCCTCCACTTT.

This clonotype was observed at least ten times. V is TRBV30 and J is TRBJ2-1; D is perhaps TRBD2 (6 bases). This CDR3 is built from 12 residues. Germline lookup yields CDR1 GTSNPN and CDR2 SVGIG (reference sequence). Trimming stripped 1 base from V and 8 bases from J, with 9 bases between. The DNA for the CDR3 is TGTGCCTGGAGTGGGGGCGGGGATGAGCAGTTCTTC. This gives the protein CAWSGGGDEQFF.

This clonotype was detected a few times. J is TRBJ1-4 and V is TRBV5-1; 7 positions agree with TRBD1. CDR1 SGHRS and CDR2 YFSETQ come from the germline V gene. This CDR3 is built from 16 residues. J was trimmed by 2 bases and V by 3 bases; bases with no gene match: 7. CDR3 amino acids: CASSSRQGGTNEKLFF. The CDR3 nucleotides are TGCGCCAGCAGCTCCCGACAGGGCGGCACTAATGAAAAACTGTTTTTT.